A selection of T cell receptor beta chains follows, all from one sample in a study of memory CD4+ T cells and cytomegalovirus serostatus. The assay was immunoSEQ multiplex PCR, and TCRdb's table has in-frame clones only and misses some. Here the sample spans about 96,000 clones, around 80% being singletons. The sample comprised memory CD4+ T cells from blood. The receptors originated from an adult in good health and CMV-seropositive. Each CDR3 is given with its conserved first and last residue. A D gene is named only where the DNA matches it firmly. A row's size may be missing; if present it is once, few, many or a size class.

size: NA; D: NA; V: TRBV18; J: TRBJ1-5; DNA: TGTGCCAGCTCAAGAACCCGTACTGACAATCACCAGCCCCAGCATTTT; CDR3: CASSRTRTDNHQPQHF
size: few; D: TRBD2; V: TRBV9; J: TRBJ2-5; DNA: TGTGCCAGCAGCCGGCTGGCTAGCGGGGGCAAAGAGACCCAGTACTTC; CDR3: CASSRLASGGKETQYF
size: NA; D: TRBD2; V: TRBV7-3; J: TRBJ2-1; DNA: TGTGCCAGCAGCTTATCGTTTAGGACTAGCGGGGTCCAGATTTACAATGAGCAGTTCTTC; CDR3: CASSLSFRTSGVQIYNEQFF
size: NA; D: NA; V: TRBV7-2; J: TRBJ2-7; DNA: TGTGCCAGCAGCTTAAGGCTGGGGAAGAACGAGCAGTACTTC; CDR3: CASSLRLGKNEQYF
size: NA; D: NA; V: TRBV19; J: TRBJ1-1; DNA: TGTGCCAGTAGTCCGCCCCCCCAGGGGCGCGACACTGAAGCTTTCTTT; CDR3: CASSPPPQGRDTEAFF
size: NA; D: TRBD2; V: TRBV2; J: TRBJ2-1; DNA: TGTGCCAGCAGTGCGCGGACTAGCGGCTACTACAATGAGCAGTTCTTC; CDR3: CASSARTSGYYNEQFF
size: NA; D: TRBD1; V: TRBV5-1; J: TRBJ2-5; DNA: TGCGCCAGCAGCCTCCGGGACAGCCAAGAGACCCAGTACTTC; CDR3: CASSLRDSQETQYF
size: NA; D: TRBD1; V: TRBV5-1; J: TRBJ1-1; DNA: TGCGCCAGCAGTAAGGGGACAGGGGGAATGAACACTGAAGCTTTCTTT; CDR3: CASSKGTGGMNTEAFF
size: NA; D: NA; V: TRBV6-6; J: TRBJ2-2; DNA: TGTGCCAGCAGGAGGGCGCAGAACACCGGGGAGCTGTTTTTT; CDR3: CASRRAQNTGELFF
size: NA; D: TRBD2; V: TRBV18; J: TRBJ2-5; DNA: TGTGCCAGCTCATCTAGACTAGCGGGAGCTGGAGAGACCCAGTACTTC; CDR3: CASSSRLAGAGETQYF